The present T cell receptor (beta chain) was sequenced within a study of shared clonotypes between healthy human individuals (TCRdb year 2020). In terms of the full investigation: The cohort included three men and two women between 18 and 49 years of age. Leukapheresis yielded between about 0.85 and 10 billion PBMCs per donor. For each donor, CD4 naive and CD4 memory were each run on three plates, CD8 naive on two plates, and CD8 memory on one plate. To increase sequencing depth and limit assay-specific biases, TCR repertoire library preparation and sequencing were carried out by different laboratories using diverse techniques. To estimate repertoire size and how much clonotypes are shared between individuals, the study performed deep sequencing of blood TCR repertoires from five healthy adults. The study at large found these results: Based on pairwise subsampling, the degree of clonotype sharing among donors was expected to be affected by sequencing depth. Only blood was sampled, and tissue TCR repertoires likely differ from those in blood. Rarefaction of sorted-subset datasets indicated incomplete sequencing despite the large sequencing depth. Sharing across a few donors was observed for approximately 5% of naive CD4, over 3% of naive CD8, about 2.3% of memory CD4, and about 0.4% of memory CD8 clonotypes. Compared with non-shared clonotypes, clonotypes shared by all four sorted-subset donors had higher generation probabilities. Estimated clonotype richness was generally larger for naive than for memory subsets. Because the study included a small number of donors, the genetic and exposure-history diversity represented was limited.

TCR CDR3 regions were amplified from genomic DNA by multiplex PCR using the deep immunoSEQ assay. Extracted genomic DNA from each cell subset was distributed evenly across all wells of several immunoSEQ 96-well plates, and each plate was treated as a replicate. For sorted subsets, roughly 200 ng of genomic DNA, equivalent to some 33,000 T cell genomes, went into each replicate PCR. The purified libraries were quantified using a Qubit 3.0 fluorometer, sized with a Bioanalyzer 2100, and then quantified again using the KAPA Library Quantification kit. A separate single-read 150-cycle Illumina NextSeq 550 flow cell was used to sequence each immunoSEQ 96-well plate. On the authors' methods: Because only junctional sequences without quality scores were contained in the immunoSEQ output, filtering matching that applied to full-length reads could not be performed. To assign V/J genes and CDR3, sequences were annotated using PyIR, a Python wrapper for IgBLAST v1.9, with IMGT germline references. Reads were removed for weak V/J assignments (E-value above 1e-6), missing CDR3, stop codons, out-of-frame junctions, or ambiguous translated residues. A V3J clonotype was defined by an identical inferred V gene, J gene, and CDR3 amino acid sequence. Percentage overlap between repertoires was computed as shared unique clonotypes divided by the size of the smaller repertoire. Three approaches were used to assess repertoire richness: RTK rarefaction, the Chao1 estimator, and Recon v2.1 estimates of unobserved clonotypes. For all TCRbeta clonotypes obtained by the gDNA method from a few donors, generation probabilities were computed with OLGA. What TCRdb holds here is the immuneACCESS table cut down to in-frame rearrangements. Part of the clones is not present; checked against another copy, under half of the missing clones reflect an unresolved V gene, and the others are unexplained. V, J and clone size derive from that table, while D and trimming were established from the DNA sequence. The sample table shows roughly 2 million clones, and 85% to 95% are seen once. The ten largest clones take up 0.13% of the sample.

Between the V and J ends, shortened by 6 bases and 0 bases respectively, the junction contains 11 bases. Reading the germline V gene gives CDR1 MNHEY and CDR2 SVGAGI. Counted from cysteine to phenylalanine, this CDR3 has 15 amino acids. The retained sequence is limited to the CDR3, 45 bases, with the frame set at the first base. A note on this clone: The antigen it recognizes is unknown. No base quality information exists; no much larger clone differs at one position.

Donors were healthy HIV-negative adults with no recently reported acute infections or vaccinations. Every donor was a Caucasian adult living in Nashville, Tennessee, USA. Magnetic negative selection was used to enrich CD4+ T cells, after which naive cells were positively selected on CD45RA and the negative fraction became the memory subset. Blood was collected by leukapheresis, and PBMCs were isolated by Ficoll-Histopaque density gradient centrifugation and then cryopreserved in liquid nitrogen vapor phase. Analytical flow cytometry was used to check the purity and quantity of every magnetically sorted T cell population. Genomic DNA was isolated from every sorted fraction and measured by UV absorbance on a Nanodrop 2000c.

The source material was naive CD4+ T cells sorted from blood. The cell subset or site label, read with the paper, signifies: CD45RA+ positively selected. The receptor chain draws on TRBV6-5 and TRBJ1-4; too little of a D gene remains to name it. This TCR was sampled from a man between 18 and 35 years old in good health. The DNA is TGTGCCAGCAGCCGAAGGGTTGCAACTAATGAAAAACTGTTTTTT. Translation gives CASSRRVATNEKLFF.